This entry is about one TCR beta chain. Its target is not known. These data come from a study of response to subunit inactivated influenza vaccine. Notes on the study in general: Seasonal influenza vaccination, on each occasion, was suggested by the authors to recruit few new T cells.

One entry per CDR3 protein, called by TCRdb with MiXCR from the RT-PCR reads. This sample has hundreds of thousands of distinct CDR3 sequences, with 14% found just once. CDR3 length: 12 amino acids. V was shortened by 2 bases and J by 3 bases, with 6 bases between the two germline ends. The germline CDR1 and CDR2 sequences are SQVTM and ANQGSEA. The V call is TRBV29-1, the J call TRBJ2-3; D gene uncertain. Here the sequenced sample was PBMCs from blood, taken about 14 days before vaccination. This TCR derives from a man aged 50 to 60 who received an inactivated influenza vaccine. The CDR3 bases are TGCAGCGTTGAATTATGGACAGATACGCAGTATTTT. Residues: CSVELWTDTQYF.